The 5 T cell receptor beta chains below all came from one sample that was sequenced in a study of identifying expanded T cells in peripheral blood. Produced via immunoSEQ multiplex PCR; TCRdb's table is partial and in-frame only. This sample has around 78,000 clones, with roughly 86% found just once. The sequenced sample consisted of blood. The receptors originated from a person between 18 and 69 years old in good health.

V usage is TRBV6-1 and J usage is TRBJ2-5; 8 nucleotides agree with TRBD1. Germline CDR1 reads MNHNS; CDR2 reads SASEGT. Trimming at V came to 3 bases and at J to 5 bases, leaving 5 bases not matched to a gene. The length of the CDR3 is 14 residues. The CDR3 region is CASSEDRDSETQYF. For the CDR3, the DNA is TGTGCCAGCAGTGAGGACAGGGACAGTGAGACCCAGTACTTC.

The rearrangement uses TRBV9 and TRBJ2-1; TRBD2 matches 7 bases. The CDR3 length is 17 residues. Losses at the gene ends were 0 bases for V and 2 bases for J; bases not matched to a gene: 8. Germline V gene data show CDR1 as SGDLS and CDR2 as YYNGEE. The CDR3: CASSVGGGSLTYNEQFF. CDR3 in DNA: TGTGCCAGCAGCGTAGGGGGCGGGAGCCTCACCTACAATGAGCAGTTCTTC.

Comment on this clone: Other nucleotide sequences from this sample produce the same CDR3. V usage is TRBV10-3 and J usage is TRBJ1-2; 8 nucleotides align to TRBD1. The length of the CDR3 is 14 residues. The V segment lost 0 bases and the J segment 5 bases; nucleotides outside the gene matches: 2. Looked up from germline, CDR1 is ENHRY and CDR2 is SYGVKD. The CDR3 sequence is CAISESDRGYGYTF. The CDR3 DNA follows: TGTGCCATCAGTGAGTCTGACAGGGGTTATGGCTACACCTTC.

This chain connects TRBV5-1 to TRBJ2-7; 7 bases align to TRBD1. Germline CDR1 is SGHRS and CDR2 is YFSETQ. The trim removed 4 bases at V and 3 bases at J, leaving 16 bases unmatched. This CDR3 comprises 17 residues. Here the CDR3 DNA reads TGCGCCAGCAGCCCCTCTCCCGGGACAGAGATTGTCTACGAGCAGTACTTC. This codes for CASSPSPGTEIVYEQYF.

The J gene is TRBJ2-5, the V gene TRBV7-8; no clear D. The CDR3 runs to 14 residues. Germline CDR1 and CDR2: SGHVS and FQNEAQ. The V gene lost 8 bases and the J gene lost 0 bases, with 13 bases spanning the gap. The CDR3 DNA follows: TGTGCCAGCCACGTGTCCCAGTACCAAGAGACCCAGTACTTC. Its translation is CASHVSQYQETQYF.